One sample yielded the 18 T cell receptor beta chains listed below, sequenced in a study of T cell repertoires in cytomegalovirus infection. These receptors have no identified antigens. TCRdb re-derived calls from the reads in MiXCR, one entry per CDR3 protein. The sample consists of 450,000 to 550,000 distinct CDR3 sequences, under 45% of them appearing once. Specimen: cultured PBMCs, collected from culture after CMV antigen stimulation. These TCRs come from a human donor in good health (CMV status not recorded). Some clones in this sample may be carry-over from other donors' samples.

Only a few counts were recorded for this clonotype. The V call is TRBV5-1, the J call TRBJ2-3; TRBD1 might be the D (6 bases). The ends were cut back, 1 base at V and 4 bases at J, with 10 bases in the middle. Germline-derived CDR1 and CDR2 are SGHRS and YFSETQ. The CDR3 totals 14 residues. CDR3 sequence: CASSLPGAADTQYF. The CDR3 DNA reads as TGCGCCAGCAGCTTGCCAGGGGCGGCAGATACGCAGTATTTT.

In regard to this clonotype: This may come from a read error, since a much larger clone is one base off. The CDR3 end shows no conserved phenylalanine or tryptophan, and so a read error is likely. V usage is TRBV7-2 and J usage is TRBJ1-2; D not certain. The CDR3 covers 14 residues. Looked up from germline, CDR1 is SGHTA and CDR2 is FQGNSA. V shed 4 bases and J shed 1 base, with 10 bases lying between them. CDR3 protein: CASSSWPVNYGYTC. The CDR3 region has the DNA TGTGCCAGCAGCTCATGGCCGGTTAACTATGGCTACACCTGC.

In nucleotides, the CDR3 is TGTGCCAGCAGCTCCCTGCGGACTAGCGGGAGGGCCGAGGCCAAAAACATTCAGTACTTC. This sequence encodes CASSSLRTSGRAEAKNIQYF. The V gene is TRBV7-8, the J gene TRBJ2-4; 15 nucleotides line up with TRBD2. CDR1 and CDR2 (germline): SGHVS, FQNEAQ. The CDR3 is 20 amino acids. V gave up 4 bases and J gave up 1 base; unmatched junction bases: 11.

This clonotype was seen a few times. This rearrangement joins TRBV7-8 to TRBJ2-7, with 10 bases fitting TRBD1. The CDR3 is made up of 15 amino acids. Trimming cost V 5 bases and J 6 bases; bases outside gene matches: 10. Germline assignment: CDR1 SGHVS and CDR2 FQNEAQ. The CDR3 here is CASSRYGTGVIEQYF. CDR3 DNA sequence: TGTGCCAGCAGCCGCTACGGGACAGGGGTAATCGAGCAGTACTTC.

In this sample, this clonotype turned up a few times. This rearrangement joins TRBV27 to TRBJ2-3, with D possibly matching TRBD2 (7 bases). The CDR3 sequence is 16 residues long. V was shortened by 6 bases and J by 0 bases, with 16 bases between the two germline ends. Germline-derived CDR1 and CDR2 are MNHEY and SMNVEV (reference sequence). In nucleotides, the CDR3 is TGTGCCAGCAGAACGTGGGGGAGGGGGAGCACAGATACGCAGTATTTT. Its translation is CASRTWGRGSTDTQYF.

In its sample, this clonotype was seen a few times. DNA of the CDR3: TGTGCCAGCAGCCCGCGGGGTGGCTTTAGCTCCTACGAGCAGTACTTC. Its translation is CASSPRGGFSSYEQYF. The V and J genes are TRBV7-9 and TRBJ2-7; possibly TRBD2 for D (6 bases). Per germline, CDR1 SEHNR and CDR2 FQNEAQ (reference sequence). Between the trimmed V and J ends, which lost 5 bases and 0 bases, there was a span of 17 bases. The CDR3 consists of 16 residues.

The rearrangement uses TRBV6-5 and TRBJ2-5; the match to TRBD1 covers 8 bases. With V trimmed by 2 bases and J by 5 bases, 4 bases remained unmatched. CDR3 size: 14 residues. CDR1 and CDR2 (germline): MNHEY, SVGAGI. The CDR3, as DNA: TGTGCCAGCAGTTACGAGGACAGGGATGAGACCCAGTACTTC. Translated: CASSYEDRDETQYF.

A few counts support this clonotype. V usage is TRBV28 and J usage is TRBJ1-2; D remains ambiguous. The ends were cut back, 2 bases at V and 11 bases at J, with 15 bases in the middle. Germline V CDR1 and CDR2: MDHEN, SYDVKM. CDR3 length: 13 residues. The CDR3 nucleotides are TGTGCCAGCAGTTTACCCATTGGGCCGTTGTACACCTTC. Translation: CASSLPIGPLYTF.

The V call is TRBV6-5, the J call TRBJ2-2; D remains unclear. From germline, CDR1 is MNHEY and CDR2 SVGAGI. Deletions cut 0 bases from V and 6 bases from J, with 8 bases between. The CDR3 runs to 14 residues. The chain's CDR3 is CASSYSKGAGELFF. The CDR3 bases are TGTGCCAGCAGTTACTCGAAGGGCGCCGGGGAGCTGTTTTTT.

This clonotype has at least ten counts. The chain combines TRBV7-8 with TRBJ2-5; the D call may be TRBD1 or TRBD2 (5 bases each). V lost 1 base, J lost 0 bases, and 9 bases lay in between. The CDR3 contains 15 residues. The germline V gene encodes CDR1 SGHVS and CDR2 FQNEAQ. The CDR3 bases are TGTGCCAGCAGCTTAGGTGGGACGAACCAAGAGACCCAGTACTTC. This translates into CASSLGGTNQETQYF.

The V call is TRBV11-2, the J call TRBJ2-7; 8 nucleotides agree with TRBD1. V was pared by 0 bases and J by 2 bases, with 3 bases of the junction left unmatched. This CDR3 is built from 15 residues. CDR1 and CDR2 (germline): SGHAT, FQNNGV. The CDR3 region is CASSLEQGEAYEQYF. In nucleotides, the CDR3 is TGTGCCAGCAGCTTAGAACAGGGGGAAGCCTACGAGCAGTACTTC.

A few counts support this clonotype. The chain couples TRBV7-2 to TRBJ1-2; the D gene is possibly TRBD1 (5 bases). The germline CDR1 and CDR2 sequences are SGHTA and FQGNSA. V lost 5 bases and J lost 7, with 20 bases in between. This CDR3 has 15 residues. The CDR3 region has the DNA TGTGCCAGCAGCATCCGGGACGGAACGTTACGTGGCTACACCTTC. This gives the protein CASSIRDGTLRGYTF.

In its sample, this clonotype was seen many times. Sequence at one end of the junction differs from germline and may be a read error. The chain links TRBV12-3 or TRBV12-4 to TRBJ2-5, with D unresolved. This CDR3 has 13 residues. CDR3 amino acids: CASSLAAQETQYF. The CDR3 DNA reads TGTGCCAGCAGCTTAGCAGCCCAAGAGACCCAGTACTTC.

V usage is TRBV11-2 and J usage is TRBJ1-1, with D uncertain. Trimming left V 1 base short and J 0 bases short, with 15 bases between. Germline V lookup: CDR1 SGHAT, CDR2 FQNNGV. The CDR3 consists of 17 residues. The CDR3 DNA sequence: TGTGCCAGCAGCTTAGTGGCAGCCAGATGGATGAACACTGAAGCTTTCTTT. This codes for CASSLVAARWMNTEAFF.

This clonotype was seen more than once but under ten times. The chain has TRBV7-6 and TRBJ2-1; D remains unclear. The CDR3 consists of 14 residues. V was clipped by 6 bases and J by 8 bases, with 17 bases between them. Per the germline V gene, CDR1 is SGHVS and CDR2 is FNYEAQ. The chain's CDR3 is CASRLYDTWDEQFF. The DNA for the CDR3 is TGTGCCAGCAGGCTATACGACACGTGGGATGAGCAGTTCTTC.

The chain links TRBV12-3 or TRBV12-4 to TRBJ2-3; the match to TRBD2 covers 7 bases. V lost 8 bases to trimming and J lost 4 bases; unmatched junction nucleotides: 9. The CDR3 consists of 14 residues. As DNA, the CDR3 is TGTGCCAGCCTTGTGGGAGGGCCCTCAGATACGCAGTATTTT. Translating it yields CASLVGGPSDTQYF.

The chain carries TRBV19 and TRBJ2-7, with a tentative D call TRBD1 (6 bases). CDR1 and CDR2 from the germline V gene are LNHDA and SQIVND (reference sequence). The CDR3 consists of 15 residues. V was shortened by 1 base and J by 5 bases, with 15 bases between the two germline ends. CDR3 sequence (DNA): TGTGCCAGTAGTATAGGATTCACAGGGTTGGACGAGCAGTACTTC. Translation gives CASSIGFTGLDEQYF.

V and J are TRBV4-1 and TRBJ2-6; TRBD2 aligns across 7 bases. Trimming took 1 base from V and 0 from J; bases not matched to a gene: 6. The CDR3 runs 18 residues. Germline V gene lookup returns CDR1 MGHRA and CDR2 YSYEKL. The CDR3 protein is CASSQGGGPNSGANVLTF. CDR3 in DNA: TGCGCCAGCAGCCAAGGGGGAGGGCCTAACTCTGGGGCCAACGTCCTGACTTTC.